This entry describes one T cell receptor beta chain. Its specificity is unknown. These data originate in a study of cytomegalovirus exposure and HLA in healthy donors. Donors showed nominal health when sampled, although they likely had unrecorded immune exposures. PCR employed 60 Vbeta and 13 Jbeta primers. Measured with immunoSEQ multiplex PCR; TCRdb has only the in-frame clones, and not every one. The sample has around 140,000 clones, approximately 80% seen once. The study, taken as a whole, reports: The study reported that TCR beta sequences accurately predicted HLA-A and HLA-B alleles in most subjects. Later analysis associated a missense DCLRE1C variant with TCR beta V- and J-gene trimming.

CDR3 length: 16 amino acids. V gave up 0 bases and J gave up 5 bases, with 16 bases separating them. In germline, CDR1 is SGDLS, CDR2 YYNGEE. This TCR was recovered from a female donor in good health and CMV-seropositive. This rearrangement joins TRBV9 to TRBJ2-3; weak D call: TRBD2 (6 bases). The sample consisted of PBMCs. The CDR3 nucleotides are TGTGCCAGCAGCGTAGTGTCTGGGCAGGGAGGAGATACGCAGTATTTT. As protein: CASSVVSGQGGDTQYF.